The clone carrying this T cell receptor beta chain was counted only a few times. The target antigen is unknown. Attachment of unique molecular identifiers was made to individual cDNA molecules. TCRdb itself ran the 5' RACE reads through MiXCR, one entry per CDR3 protein. The data show 100,000 to 130,000 distinct CDR3 sequences, 11% seen once. This sample was taken from a study of early T cells in non-severe SARS-CoV-2 infection. Overall study context: Sequencing used unsorted whole-blood bulk RNA, so chains lack pairing. Findings and limits, study-wide: Private and CD4 specificities were missed by VDJdb matching, which favored anti-spike CD8 responses.

CDR1 and CDR2 (germline): SGDLS, YYNGEE. Between the trimmed V and J ends, which lost 2 bases and 0 bases, there was a span of 10 bases. This CDR3 has 15 residues. The sample comprised whole blood. This receptor was obtained from an adult who was a healthcare worker with PCR-confirmed SARS-CoV-2 infection or an uninfected control (not recorded which). The chain joins TRBV9 to TRBJ2-3; D unresolved. Written as DNA, the CDR3 is TGTGCCAGCAGCGTGGGTGTGTCTAGCACAGATACGCAGTATTTT. Translated: CASSVGVSSTDTQYF.